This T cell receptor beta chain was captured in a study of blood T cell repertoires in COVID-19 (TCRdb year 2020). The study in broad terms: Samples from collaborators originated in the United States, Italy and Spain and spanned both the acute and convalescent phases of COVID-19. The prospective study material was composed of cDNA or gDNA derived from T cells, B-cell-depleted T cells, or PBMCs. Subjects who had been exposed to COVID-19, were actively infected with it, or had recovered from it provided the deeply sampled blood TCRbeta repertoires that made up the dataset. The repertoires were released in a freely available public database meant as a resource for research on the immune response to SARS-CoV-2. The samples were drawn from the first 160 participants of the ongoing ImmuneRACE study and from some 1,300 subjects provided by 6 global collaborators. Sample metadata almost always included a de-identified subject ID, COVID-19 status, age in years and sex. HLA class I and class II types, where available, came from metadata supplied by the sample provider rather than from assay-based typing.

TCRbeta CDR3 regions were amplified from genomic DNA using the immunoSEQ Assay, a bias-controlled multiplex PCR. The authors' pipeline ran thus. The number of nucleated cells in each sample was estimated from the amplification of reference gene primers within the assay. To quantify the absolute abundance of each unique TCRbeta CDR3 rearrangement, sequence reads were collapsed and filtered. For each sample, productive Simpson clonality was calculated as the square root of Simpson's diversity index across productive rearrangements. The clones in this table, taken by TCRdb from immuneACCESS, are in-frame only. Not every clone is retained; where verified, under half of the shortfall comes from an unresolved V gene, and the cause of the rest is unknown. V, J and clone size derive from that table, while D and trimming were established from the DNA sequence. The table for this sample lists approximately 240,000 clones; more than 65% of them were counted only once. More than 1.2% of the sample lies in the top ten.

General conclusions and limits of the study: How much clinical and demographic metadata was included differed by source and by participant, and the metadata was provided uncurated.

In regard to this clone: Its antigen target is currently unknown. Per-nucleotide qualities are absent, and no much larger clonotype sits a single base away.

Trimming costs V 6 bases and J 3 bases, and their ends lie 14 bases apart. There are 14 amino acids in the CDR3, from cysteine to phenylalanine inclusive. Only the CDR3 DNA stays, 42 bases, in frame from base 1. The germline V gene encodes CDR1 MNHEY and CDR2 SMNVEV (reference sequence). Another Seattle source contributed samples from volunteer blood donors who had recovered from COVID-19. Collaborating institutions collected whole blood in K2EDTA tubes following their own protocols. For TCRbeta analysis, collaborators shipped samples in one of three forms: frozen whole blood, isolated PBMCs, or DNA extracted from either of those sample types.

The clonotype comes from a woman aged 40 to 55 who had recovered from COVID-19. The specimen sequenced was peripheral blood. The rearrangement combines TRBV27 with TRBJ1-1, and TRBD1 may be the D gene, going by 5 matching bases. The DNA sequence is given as TGTGCCAGCAGACGATCAGGGCTGGACACTGAAGCTTTCTTT. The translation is CASRRSGLDTEAFF.